These 22 T cell receptor beta chains were sequenced from one sample in a study of shared clonotypes between healthy human individuals. Profiling relied on immunoSEQ multiplex PCR, and the TCRdb table lists in-frame clones only, not all of them. The data hold about 2.2 million clones, with about 94% observed a single time. Terminally differentiated effector memory CD45RA+ cells were excluded by CCR7 positive selection of CD45RO-negative cells. Sequencing was performed on naive CD8+ T cells from PBMCs. These receptors were taken from a young man in good health. Some clones in this sample may be carry-over from other donors' samples.

This chain links TRBV7-3 with TRBJ2-3; D may be TRBD2 (6 bases). Per germline, CDR1 SGHTA and CDR2 FQGTGA. There are 15 residues in the CDR3. The ends were cut back, 5 bases at V and 2 bases at J, with 14 bases in the middle. The CDR3 loop reads CASSPTRADTDTQYF. CDR3 bases: TGTGCCAGCAGCCCGACTAGGGCGGACACAGATACGCAGTATTTT.

The chain employs TRBV5-4 and TRBJ1-3; no firm D call. The CDR3 length is 11 residues. Germline-derived CDR1 and CDR2 are SGHNT and YYREEE (reference sequence). V was shortened by 3 bases and J by 2 bases, with 0 bases between the two germline ends. CDR3 nucleotide sequence: TGTGCCAGCAGCTCTGGAAACACCATATATTTT. Amino acids: CASSSGNTIYF.

For this clone: The same CDR3 can be traced to other DNA sequences in this sample. This sequence joins TRBV28 and TRBJ1-1; 8 bases line up with TRBD1. The CDR3 contains 13 residues. Trimming removed 5 bases from V and 5 bases from J; junction bases left unmatched: 4. From germline, CDR1 is MDHEN and CDR2 SYDVKM. In nucleotides, the CDR3 is TGTGCCAGCAGTCTCCAGGGGGCTACTGAAGCTTTCTTT. Its translation is CASSLQGATEAFF.

This chain uses TRBV10-2 with TRBJ2-2; 9 bases are a match to TRBD2. V lost 8 bases to trimming and J lost 3 bases; unmatched junction nucleotides: 7. Germline V gene sequence: CDR1 WSHSY, CDR2 SAAADI. The CDR3 runs to 15 residues. The CDR3 DNA reads TGCGCCAGCGGGAGACTAGCGGAGGACACCGGGGAGCTGTTTTTT. Protein sequence: CASGRLAEDTGELFF.

The chain combines TRBV28 with TRBJ2-1; no clear D. The CDR3 totals 12 residues. Germline V gene data show CDR1 as MDHEN and CDR2 as SYDVKM. V was clipped by 4 bases and J by 9 bases, with 10 bases between them. The CDR3 nucleotides are TGTGCCAGCAGTTGGGTTGACTCTGAGCAGTTCTTC. This translates into CASSWVDSEQFF.

This clone was picked up one time. The chain carries TRBV19 and TRBJ2-3; 8 bases agree with TRBD1. Unmatched junction bases numbered 4, after V lost 5 bases and J lost 0 bases. In germline, CDR1 is LNHDA, CDR2 SQIVND (reference sequence). The CDR3 contains 15 residues. The CDR3 DNA is TGTGCCAGTAGTGTGACAGGGGCCAGCACAGATACGCAGTATTTT. Protein: CASSVTGASTDTQYF.

The V and J genes are TRBV29-1 and TRBJ2-1; no firm D call. Trimming cost V 6 bases and J 5 bases, with 11 bases left between them. The CDR3 contains 12 residues. Germline CDR1 and CDR2: SQVTM and ANQGSEA. The CDR3 protein is CSVRQDNNEQFF. DNA of the CDR3: TGCAGCGTGAGGCAGGATAACAATGAGCAGTTCTTC.

The chain employs TRBV19 and TRBJ2-1; the match to TRBD2 covers 13 bases. V lost 5 bases to trimming and J lost 0 bases; unmatched junction nucleotides: 1. The CDR3 has 16 residues. Germline loops: CDR1 LNHDA, CDR2 SQIVND (reference sequence). The CDR3 sequence is CASSGTSGTSYNEQFF. The CDR3 nucleotides are TGTGCCAGTAGTGGGACTAGCGGGACCTCCTACAATGAGCAGTTCTTC.

A remark on this clone: Different DNA sequences within this sample yield the same CDR3. V is TRBV6-1 and J is TRBJ2-1; no reliable D call. Trimming took 1 base from V and 3 from J, leaving 10 bases between them. CDR1 and CDR2 (germline): MNHNS, SASEGT. The CDR3 is 15 residues long. CDR3 sequence reads: CASSEDGRSYNEQFF. In DNA form, the CDR3 reads TGTGCCAGCAGTGAAGATGGCAGGAGCTACAATGAGCAGTTCTTC.

The V call is TRBV5-6, the J call TRBJ2-7, with D unclear. V lost 0 bases to trimming and J lost 7 bases, with 8 bases between them. The CDR3 runs 12 residues. Germline V lookup: CDR1 SGHDT, CDR2 YYEEEE. DNA of the CDR3: TGTGCCAGCAGCTTGGAAGGGATGGAGCAGTACTTC. It is translated as CASSLEGMEQYF. The full variable domain, its missing parts supplied by reference TRBV5-6 and TRBJ2-7, is DAGVTQSPTHLIKTRGQQVTLRCSPKSGHDTVSWYQQALGQGPQFIFQYYEEEERQRGNFPDRFSGHQFPNYSSELNVNALLLGDSALYLCASSLEGMEQYFGPGTRLTVT.

The V call is TRBV5-8, the J call TRBJ2-3; possibly TRBD2 for D (6 bases). V lost 7 bases and J 1 base, leaving 10 bases between the germline ends. The CDR3 is made up of 13 amino acids. Germline CDR1 and CDR2: SGHTS and YDEGEE. CDR3 coding DNA: TGTGCCAGCCGGGAGTCTCGCACAGATACGCAGTATTTT. This translates into CASRESRTDTQYF.

The chain links TRBV13 to TRBJ1-1; D gene unclear. Germline V lookup: CDR1 PRHDT, CDR2 FYEKMQ (reference sequence). The CDR3 is made up of 15 amino acids. V was pared by 5 bases and J by 5 bases, with 18 bases between. DNA for the CDR3: TGTGCCAGCAGCCTTTCGACTCGCACGGGGACTGAAGCTTTCTTT. It yields the protein CASSLSTRTGTEAFF.

This clone came up once. The chain has TRBV7-9 and TRBJ2-7; D might be TRBD2 (6 bases). The CDR3 is made up of 15 amino acids. Trimming pared 5 bases from V and 1 base from J, leaving 15 bases between. Germline V gene data show CDR1 as SEHNR and CDR2 as FQNEAQ (reference sequence). Here the CDR3 DNA reads TGTGCCAGCAGCCTCCCCCAGGGAGGTTCCTACGAGCAGTACTTC. It translates to CASSLPQGGSYEQYF. Full variable domain (rest looked up from reference TRBV7-9 and TRBJ2-7): DTGVSQNPRHKITKRGQNVTFRCDPISEHNRLYWYRQTLGQGPEFLTYFQNEAQLEKSRLLSDRFSAERPKGSFSTLEIQRTEQGDSAMYLCASSLPQGGSYEQYFGPGTRLTVT.

In DNA form, the CDR3 reads TGCGCCAGCAGCCCGAGTGGGGTGGGGAGCACAGATACGCAGTATTTT. As protein: CASSPSGVGSTDTQYF. The chain has TRBV5-1 and TRBJ2-3, with D unclear. This CDR3 has 16 amino acids. The V and J ends lost 4 bases and 0 bases respectively, with 15 bases between them. Germline assignment: CDR1 SGHRS and CDR2 YFSETQ.

The V gene is TRBV7-9, the J gene TRBJ2-2; TRBD2 might be the D (5 bases). This CDR3 is built from 15 residues. Trimming left V 5 bases short and J 1 base short, with 11 bases between. Germline CDR1 is SEHNR and CDR2 is FQNEAQ (reference sequence). The chain's CDR3 is CASSPRGENTGELFF. The CDR3 DNA sequence: TGTGCCAGCAGCCCCCGGGGAGAGAACACCGGGGAGCTGTTTTTT. Full variable domain (missing parts from reference TRBV7-9 and TRBJ2-2): DTGVSQNPRHKITKRGQNVTFRCDPISEHNRLYWYRQTLGQGPEFLTYFQNEAQLEKSRLLSDRFSAERPKGSFSTLEIQRTEQGDSAMYLCASSPRGENTGELFFGEGSRLTVL.

This chain connects TRBV19 to TRBJ2-7; D may be TRBD2 (5 bases). With 2 bases removed from V and 4 bases from J, the gap between germline ends came to 15 bases. Germline CDR1 and CDR2: LNHDA and SQIVND (reference sequence). The CDR3 is 15 residues long. The CDR3 is CASSISRDGEYEQYF. CDR3 coding DNA: TGTGCCAGTAGTATATCCCGAGACGGGGAGTACGAGCAGTACTTC.

V gene TRBV19 combines with J gene TRBJ2-7; 13 bases map to TRBD2. CDR3 size: 15 residues. The germline gives CDR1 LNHDA, CDR2 SQIVND (reference sequence). Germline trimming cut 4 bases from V and 1 base from J; bases unmatched to any gene: 1. The CDR3 sequence: CASSKGLAGSYEQYF. Here the CDR3 DNA reads TGTGCCAGTAGTAAGGGACTAGCGGGATCCTACGAGCAGTACTTC.

Concerning this clone itself: Different DNA sequences within this sample yield the same CDR3. The rearrangement joins TRBV19 to TRBJ2-3, with D perhaps matching TRBD2 (5 bases). This CDR3 has 15 residues. Germline loops: CDR1 LNHDA, CDR2 SQIVND (reference sequence). Trimming cost V 3 bases and J 0 bases, with 10 bases left between them. The DNA for the CDR3 is TGTGCCAGTAGTATGAGGGATTCTAGCACAGATACGCAGTATTTT. As protein: CASSMRDSSTDTQYF.

This chain links TRBV29-1 with TRBJ1-2; 7 bases map to TRBD1. J gave up 6 bases and V 6 bases, and 7 bases lay outside the gene matches. CDR3 length: 12 amino acids. Germline V gene data show CDR1 as SQVTM and CDR2 as ANQGSEA. CDR3 DNA sequence: TGCAGCGTACTGACAGGGCTCGATGGCTACACCTTC. Translated, it gives CSVLTGLDGYTF.

CDR3 sequence reads: CASSFGIAGPETQYF. The CDR3, as DNA: TGTGCCAGCAGTTTCGGGATAGCGGGCCCAGAGACCCAGTACTTC. V and J are TRBV28 and TRBJ2-5; 7 bases line up with TRBD2. With 3 bases clipped from V and 4 bases from J, the junction kept 8 bases outside the gene matches. The germline V gene encodes CDR1 MDHEN and CDR2 SYDVKM. The CDR3 sequence is 15 residues long.

The chain carries TRBV7-8 and TRBJ2-7, with no clear D. This CDR3 is 13 amino acids long. V was trimmed by 5 bases and J by 0 bases, leaving 8 bases between them. Germline CDR1 and CDR2: SGHVS and FQNEAQ. CDR3 in amino acids: CASSPGDSYEQYF. The CDR3 coding sequence is TGTGCCAGCAGCCCCGGAGACTCCTACGAGCAGTACTTC.

The chain links TRBV28 to TRBJ1-2; 7 nucleotides line up with TRBD1. With 6 bases clipped from V and 6 bases from J, the junction kept 10 bases outside the gene matches. This CDR3 region has 14 residues. From germline, CDR1 is MDHEN and CDR2 SYDVKM. CDR3 in DNA: TGTGCCAGCAGGTCCACAGGGGAGCGAAATGGCTACACCTTC. Its translation: CASRSTGERNGYTF.